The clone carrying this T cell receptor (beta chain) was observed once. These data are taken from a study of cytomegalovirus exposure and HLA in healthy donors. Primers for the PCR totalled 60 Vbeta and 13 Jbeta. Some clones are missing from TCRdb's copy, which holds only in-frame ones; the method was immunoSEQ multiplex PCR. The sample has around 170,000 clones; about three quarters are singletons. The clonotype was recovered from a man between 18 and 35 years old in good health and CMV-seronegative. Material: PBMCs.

The CDR3 region is CASMILADTGNTIYF. The CDR3 DNA reads as TGTGCCAGCATGATCCTAGCCGATACTGGAAACACCATATATTTT. The gene calls are TRBV6-1 and TRBJ1-3; D is ambiguous. The CDR3 covers 15 residues. The V end lost 7 bases, the J end lost 2 bases, and 15 bases lay between the germline ends. The germline V gene has CDR1 MNHNS and CDR2 SASEGT.